This entry lists 7 T cell receptor beta chains sequenced from one sample in a study of T cells after yellow fever vaccination. TCRdb analysed the 5' RACE reads with MiXCR anew, one entry per CDR3 protein. The sample comprises around 350,000 distinct CDR3 sequences, around 10% of which are singletons, and more than 15% rests with the top ten. The input for sequencing was PBMCs, taken on the day of the first yellow fever vaccination. Every receptor here comes from a man between 18 and 29 years old who received the YFV17D yellow fever vaccine.

This clonotype has more than one count but fewer than ten. V is TRBV5-8 and J is TRBJ2-3, with D perhaps matching TRBD2 (5 bases). The CDR3 has 16 amino acids. Germline CDR1 is SGHTS and CDR2 is YDEGEE. Trimming took 0 bases from V and 6 from J, leaving 17 bases between them. The CDR3 sequence: CASSLGYSGVADTQYF. The DNA of the CDR3 is TGTGCCAGCAGCTTGGGGTATTCCGGGGTGGCGGATACGCAGTATTTT. Based on the CDR3 plus reference TRBV5-8 and TRBJ2-3, the full variable domain is EAGVTQSPTHLIKTRGQQATLRCSPISGHTSVYWYQQALGLGLQFLLWYDEGEERNRGNFPPRFSGRQFPNYSSELNVNALELEDSALYLCASSLGYSGVADTQYFGPGTRLTVL.

This clonotype was found a few times. The V call is TRBV18, the J call TRBJ1-1, with 9 bases matching TRBD1. The CDR3 totals 14 residues. Germline CDR1 and CDR2: KGHSH and LQKENI. The junction had 4 bases not matched to a gene; V was cut back by 4 bases and J by 4 bases. As DNA, the CDR3 is TGTGCCAGCTCACTGGGACAGGGAGTCACTGAAGCTTTCTTT. Translation gives CASSLGQGVTEAFF. The whole variable domain, remainder taken from reference TRBV18 and TRBJ1-1, is NAGVMQNPRHLVRRRGQEARLRCSPMKGHSHVYWYRQLPEEGLKFMVYLQKENIIDESGMPKERFSAEFPKEGPSILRIQQVVRGDSAAYFCASSLGQGVTEAFFGQGTRLTVV.

This clonotype was observed a few times. This rearrangement joins TRBV9 to TRBJ2-7; 9 nucleotides align to TRBD2. Trimming cost V 3 bases and J 2 bases; bases outside gene matches: 12. The CDR3 consists of 17 residues. In germline, CDR1 is SGDLS, CDR2 YYNGEE. The CDR3 DNA sequence: TGTGCCAGCAGCGCGACCACCGGGACTAGCCCGCCCTACGAGCAGTACTTC. This encodes CASSATTGTSPPYEQYF. Using reference TRBV9 and TRBJ2-7 for the parts outside the CDR3, the full variable domain is DSGVTQTPKHLITATGQRVTLRCSPRSGDLSVYWYQQSLDQGLQFLIQYYNGEERAKGNILERFSAQQFPDLHSELNLSSLELGDSALYFCASSATTGTSPPYEQYFGPGTRLTVT.

This clonotype occurred many times. The CDR3 DNA is TGTGCCAGCAGGTACTCAGGGGGCACAGATACGCAGTATTTT. Translation gives CASRYSGGTDTQYF. The chain has TRBV12-3 or TRBV12-4 and TRBJ2-3, with D tentatively TRBD1 (6 bases). The CDR3 loop spans 14 amino acids. V was cut by 6 bases and J by 1 base, with 11 bases left in between.

The V gene is TRBV7-9, the J gene TRBJ2-5, with TRBD2 matching over 7 bases. Germline CDR1 and CDR2: SEHNR and FQNEAQ (reference sequence). The CDR3 length is 15 residues. Trimming took 5 bases from V and 7 from J; bases not matched to a gene: 13. The CDR3 is CASSIVSSGQATQYF. In DNA, the CDR3 is TGTGCCAGCAGCATCGTTTCTAGCGGCCAGGCGACCCAGTACTTC. The whole variable domain, filled in from reference TRBV7-9 and TRBJ2-5, reads DTGVSQNPRHKITKRGQNVTFRCDPISEHNRLYWYRQTLGQGPEFLTYFQNEAQLEKSRLLSDRFSAERPKGSFSTLEIQRTEQGDSAMYLCASSIVSSGQATQYFGPGTRLLVL.

This clonotype has a handful of counts. The chain links TRBV10-3 to TRBJ2-2; no definite D call. This CDR3 comprises 12 residues. Germline lookup yields CDR1 ENHRY and CDR2 SYGVKD. Trimming removed 8 bases from V and 2 bases from J, with 6 bases in between. Here the CDR3 reads CAIGYNTGELFF. The CDR3, as DNA: TGTGCCATCGGGTATAACACCGGGGAGCTGTTTTTT.

This clonotype was observed a few times. J is TRBJ2-3 and V is TRBV9; TRBD2 agrees at 14 bases. CDR1 SGDLS and CDR2 YYNGEE come from the germline V gene. This CDR3 spans 16 amino acids. V shed 4 bases and J 3 bases; nucleotides not matched to a gene: 4. In DNA form, the CDR3 reads TGTGCCAGCAGCACCCGGACTAGCGGGGGGACAGATACGCAGTATTTT. This encodes CASSTRTSGGTDTQYF. Supplemented by reference TRBV9 and TRBJ2-3, the full variable domain reads DSGVTQTPKHLITATGQRVTLRCSPRSGDLSVYWYQQSLDQGLQFLIQYYNGEERAKGNILERFSAQQFPDLHSELNLSSLELGDSALYFCASSTRTSGGTDTQYFGPGTRLTVL.